Listed here are 17 T cell receptor beta chains from one sample, sequenced in a study of cytomegalovirus exposure and HLA in healthy donors. The PCR used 60 Vbeta and 13 Jbeta primers. Repertoires were generated with immunoSEQ multiplex PCR, while TCRdb's copy carries only in-frame clones and drops some. The data hold about 140,000 clones, with about 80% observed a single time. Specimen: PBMCs. The receptors were gathered from a female donor in good health and CMV-seronegative.

The rearrangement joins TRBV4-2 to TRBJ1-4, with D maybe TRBD1 (6 bases). The CDR3 extends over 15 amino acids. Germline V lookup: CDR1 LGHNA, CDR2 YNFKEQ. Trimming cost V 10 bases and J 0 bases, with 15 bases left between them. In nucleotides, the CDR3 is TGTGCCACGAAAGGGGGGGATGCAACTAATGAAAAACTGTTTTTT. This encodes CATKGGDATNEKLFF.

V gene TRBV28 combines with J gene TRBJ1-2; no clear D gene. Germline CDR1 and CDR2: MDHEN and SYDVKM. The CDR3 has 12 amino acids. Trimming left V 2 bases short and J 7 bases short, with 8 bases between. The CDR3 spells CASSLEYGGYTF. The DNA of the CDR3 is TGTGCCAGCAGTTTAGAGTACGGTGGCTACACCTTC.

This clone was picked up a small number of times. This rearrangement joins TRBV5-5 to TRBJ1-5, with 7 bases that match TRBD1. The CDR3 has 14 residues. The germline CDR1 and CDR2 sequences are SGHKS and YYEKEE (reference sequence). With V trimmed by 4 bases and J by 2 bases, 3 bases remained unmatched. The CDR3 DNA reads as TGTGCCAGCAGCCCCGGACAGGGCAATCAGCCCCAGCATTTT. This sequence encodes CASSPGQGNQPQHF.

There are a few counts of this clone. The gene calls are TRBV6-1 and TRBJ2-7; 8 nucleotides line up with TRBD2. CDR1 and CDR2 (germline): MNHNS, SASEGT. V dropped 6 bases and J dropped 0; count of bases not matched to a gene: 7. This CDR3 is built from 15 residues. This chain's CDR3 is CASRHSGGSSYEQYF. The CDR3 region has the DNA TGTGCCAGCAGACACTCGGGGGGGAGCTCCTACGAGCAGTACTTC.

As for this clone: A read error may account for a junction end that differs from germline. V and J are TRBV5-4 and TRBJ2-7; the match to TRBD1 covers 8 bases. The CDR3 spans 14 residues. Looked up from germline, CDR1 is SGHNT and CDR2 is YYREEE (reference sequence). DNA for the CDR3: TGTGCCAGCAGCTTGGGGGGACAGGCCTCTCGGCTCAACTTC. It yields the protein CASSLGGQASRLNF.

The chain uses TRBV28 and TRBJ1-2, with TRBD1 matching 7 bases. V shed 6 bases, J shed 4 bases, and the junction held 5 bases outside the gene matches. CDR3 length: 13 amino acids. Per the germline V gene, CDR1 is MDHEN and CDR2 is SYDVKM. The chain's CDR3 is CASSLTGFYGYTF. CDR3 DNA sequence: TGTGCCAGCAGCTTGACAGGGTTCTATGGCTACACCTTC.

The CDR3 spells CASRPTGGANSPLHF. The CDR3 bases are TGTGCCAGCAGACCTACAGGGGGCGCGAATTCACCCCTCCACTTT. The chain carries TRBV28 and TRBJ1-6; 9 nucleotides line up with TRBD1. The germline V gene encodes CDR1 MDHEN and CDR2 SYDVKM. After removal of 6 bases from V and 7 bases from J, the junction contained 7 bases not matched to a gene. This CDR3 comprises 15 residues.

This sequence joins TRBV7-9 and TRBJ2-3; D is possibly TRBD2 (6 bases). The CDR3 totals 15 residues. The V gene lost 2 bases and the J gene lost 4 bases, with 13 bases spanning the gap. Per germline, CDR1 SEHNR and CDR2 FQNEAQ (reference sequence). In DNA, the CDR3 is TGTGCCAGCAGCTTACCCTCGGGGGAGGCAGATACGCAGTATTTT. It yields the protein CASSLPSGEADTQYF.

This chain uses TRBV4-2 with TRBJ2-6; TRBD1 aligns across 9 bases. The ends lost 4 bases at V and 0 bases at J; junction bases unmatched: 13. CDR1 and CDR2 from the germline V gene are LGHNA and YNFKEQ. This CDR3 is built from 20 residues. Written as DNA, the CDR3 is TGTGCCAGCAGCCCGCTTCACCCGGGACAGGGCCGCTCTGGGGCCAACGTCCTGACTTTC. This translates into CASSPLHPGQGRSGANVLTF.

The CDR3 DNA reads as TGCGCCAGCAGCTTAAGCGCAGGGGAAAGTGGCTACACCTTC. Protein product: CASSLSAGESGYTF. The J gene is TRBJ1-2, the V gene TRBV5-1, with a tentative D call TRBD1 (6 bases). Per germline, CDR1 SGHRS and CDR2 YFSETQ. V was trimmed by 2 bases and J by 7 bases, leaving 15 bases between them. The CDR3 runs 14 residues.

The V and J genes are TRBV6-6 and TRBJ2-1; TRBD1 agrees at 9 bases. V shed 5 bases and J 9 bases; nucleotides not matched to a gene: 8. The germline V gene encodes CDR1 MNHNY and CDR2 SVGAGI (reference sequence). The CDR3 loop spans 14 amino acids. The CDR3 sequence is CASSLSGQGSEQFF. The CDR3 region has the DNA TGTGCCAGCAGTCTTTCGGGACAGGGAAGTGAGCAGTTCTTC.

The V call is TRBV7-9, the J call TRBJ2-1, with 9 bases matching TRBD2. The CDR3 totals 18 residues. Trimming removed 4 bases from V and 0 bases from J; junction bases left unmatched: 10. CDR1 and CDR2 (germline): SEHNR, FQNEAQ (reference sequence). DNA of the CDR3: TGTGCCAGCAGCTCGGGCGGGGGGGAAATAAACTCCTACAATGAGCAGTTCTTC. This codes for CASSSGGGEINSYNEQFF.

The chain joins TRBV2 to TRBJ2-1; D possibly corresponds to TRBD1 (5 bases). The CDR3 contains 14 residues. Germline CDR1 and CDR2: SNHLY and FYNNEI. V gave up 3 bases and J gave up 2 bases, with 8 bases separating them. CDR3 in amino acids: CASSDRAPYNEQFF. CDR3 coding DNA: TGTGCCAGCAGTGACAGGGCCCCCTACAATGAGCAGTTCTTC.

The genes are TRBV6-1 and TRBJ2-4, with 10 nucleotides matching TRBD2. Germline CDR1 MNHNS, CDR2 SASEGT. V lost 2 bases, J lost 7 bases, and 8 bases stayed unmatched. The CDR3 runs 16 residues. CDR3 sequence (DNA): TGTGCCAGCAGTGAACTAGGTAGCGGGAGGTCTAACATTCAGTACTTC. Amino acids: CASSELGSGRSNIQYF.

This chain links TRBV7-2 with TRBJ1-3; TRBD1 matches at 7 bases. The germline gives CDR1 SGHTA, CDR2 FQGNSA. CDR3 length: 15 amino acids. Trimming removed 2 bases from V and 1 base from J; junction bases left unmatched: 2. CDR3 in DNA: TGTGCCAGCAGCTTAAGACAGGGATCTGGAAACACCATATATTTT. It translates to CASSLRQGSGNTIYF.

The chain has TRBV28 and TRBJ2-1; D is perhaps TRBD2 (6 bases). V lost 3 bases to trimming and J lost 4 bases, with 10 bases between them. Germline assignment: CDR1 MDHEN and CDR2 SYDVKM. The CDR3 contains 14 residues. CDR3 nucleotides: TGTGCCAGCAGTTTCCGAGCGGGTTACAATGAGCAGTTCTTC. Translating gives CASSFRAGYNEQFF. The variable domain in full, with the rest retrieved from reference TRBV28 and TRBJ2-1, is DVKVTQSSRYLVKRTGEKVFLECVQDMDHENMFWYRQDPGLGLRLIYFSYDVKMKEKGDIPEGYSVSREKKERFSLILESASTNQTSMYLCASSFRAGYNEQFFGPGTRLTVL.

This chain uses TRBV30 with TRBJ2-5; 8 nucleotides line up with TRBD1. The CDR3 runs 15 residues. V trimming: 2 bases; J trimming: 1 base; junction bases outside the gene matches: 6. Germline values: CDR1 GTSNPN, CDR2 SVGIG (reference sequence). Here the CDR3 DNA reads TGTGCCTGGAGTTACTCAGGGGGCAGCCAAGAGACCCAGTACTTC. It yields the protein CAWSYSGGSQETQYF.